This record looks at one T cell receptor (beta chain) sequence and its context. The antigen is undetermined. This entry comes from a study of CD8+ T cells in alopecia areata. Points from the study as a whole: Patients displayed less clarity in TCR sharing than mice, a finding possibly related to HLA. Persistence during tofacitinib was seen for many expanded lesional clones in scalp and blood. Lesional scalp displayed greater clonality than normal scalp, most notably in alopecia totalis/universalis. Tofacitinib yielded significantly lower scalp clonality and fewer expanded CD8+ clones among the top 100.

The germline V and J ends were trimmed by 0 bases and 3 bases, with 9 bases remaining between them. The CDR3 is 15 amino acids. Germline V gene lookup returns CDR1 SGHRS and CDR2 YFSETQ. Isolated RNA was reverse transcribed into cDNA used as the sequencing template. Libraries were prepared by immunoSEQ multiplex PCR; TCRdb keeps only in-frame clonotypes and omits some of them. The top ten hold over 2.5% of the sample, which has roughly 210,000 clones, roughly 44% seen once. The treatment was: oral pan-JAK inhibitor, 5-10 mg twice daily. This clonotype was obtained from a human donor with alopecia areata. The gene calls are TRBV5-1 and TRBJ2-2; D ambiguous. Sequencing was performed on CD4+ T cells sorted from blood, taken at roughly week 36, from a patient treated with tofacitinib. As DNA, the CDR3 is TGCGCCAGCAGCTTGGCGGGTTTGGACACCGGGGAGCTGTTTTTT. Protein: CASSLAGLDTGELFF.